Shown below are 9 T cell receptor beta chains from a single sample sequenced in a study of cytomegalovirus exposure and HLA in healthy donors (dated by TCRdb to the late 2010s). Libraries were built with the immunoSEQ multiplex PCR assay. Drawn from immuneACCESS, this table holds only the in-frame rearrangements with V and J called that TCRdb kept. Clones are partly lost; checked studies trace under half to an unresolved V gene and leave the rest unexplained. The table for this sample lists some 250,000 clones; 80% to 95% of them were counted only once. The biggest ten clones account for approximately 3.1% of the sample. The sample consisted of PBMCs. The receptors here all came from a woman aged 30 to 39 in good health and CMV-seronegative.

J is TRBJ2-1 and V is TRBV11-3; 10 nucleotides agree with TRBD2. Per the germline V gene, CDR1 is SGHNT and CDR2 is YENEEA. The CDR3 sequence is 16 residues long. V trimming: 4 bases; J trimming: 3 bases; junction bases outside the gene matches: 6. CDR3 residues: CASSSHLAGGYNEQFF. For the CDR3, the DNA is TGTGCCAGCAGCTCCCACTTAGCGGGAGGCTACAATGAGCAGTTCTTC.

J is TRBJ2-1 and V is TRBV5-5; 10 bases map to TRBD2. V trimming: 4 bases; J trimming: 9 bases; junction bases outside the gene matches: 7. Germline V gene lookup returns CDR1 SGHKS and CDR2 YYEKEE (reference sequence). The CDR3 runs 14 residues. The CDR3 region has the DNA TGTGCCAGCAGCCCGGAGCTAGCGGGAGTTGAGCAGTTCTTC. Its protein product is CASSPELAGVEQFF.

The chain combines TRBV4-3 with TRBJ2-1, with 7 bases matching TRBD2. Germline CDR1 is LGHNA and CDR2 is YSLEER. This CDR3 is 16 amino acids long. With 2 bases clipped from V and 6 bases from J, the junction kept 10 bases outside the gene matches. CDR3 nucleotides: TGCGCCAGCAGCCAAAAGCCAGGGACTAATAGCAATGAGCAGTTCTTC. Its protein product is CASSQKPGTNSNEQFF.

This clone was picked up a small number of times. CDR3 sequence reads: CASSQQTGGYYEQYF. CDR3 in DNA: TGCGCCAGCAGCCAGCAGACAGGGGGGTACTACGAGCAGTACTTC. The rearrangement joins TRBV5-1 to TRBJ2-7, with TRBD1 matching over 9 bases. Germline values: CDR1 SGHRS, CDR2 YFSETQ. The ends lost 4 bases at V and 3 bases at J; junction bases unmatched: 8. The CDR3 extends over 15 amino acids.

The chain employs TRBV5-4 and TRBJ1-5; perhaps TRBD1 as D (5 bases). CDR3 length: 15 residues. From germline, CDR1 is SGHNT and CDR2 YYREEE (reference sequence). With 2 bases removed from V and 0 bases from J, the gap between germline ends came to 9 bases. CDR3 nucleotide sequence: TGTGCCAGCAGCTTAAGGGGCAGTAGCAATCAGCCCCAGCATTTT. Protein: CASSLRGSSNQPQHF. The full variable domain, its missing parts supplied by reference TRBV5-4 and TRBJ1-5, is ETGVTQSPTHLIKTRGQQVTLRCSSQSGHNTVSWYQQALGQGPQFIFQYYREEENGRGNFPPRFSGLQFPNYSSELNVNALELDDSALYLCASSLRGSSNQPQHFGDGTRLSIL.

This rearrangement joins TRBV4-3 to TRBJ1-2, with D possibly being TRBD1 (5 bases). The CDR3 has 15 residues. Between the trimmed V and J ends, which lost 5 bases and 8 bases, there was a span of 21 bases. Germline V CDR1 and CDR2: LGHNA, YSLEER. The CDR3 nucleotides are TGCGCCAGCAGCGTACAATCGGGGGGATTAGGCGGCTACACCTTC. This encodes CASSVQSGGLGGYTF.

The V gene is TRBV28, the J gene TRBJ2-2; D is possibly TRBD1 (6 bases). Germline CDR1 reads MDHEN; CDR2 reads SYDVKM. The germline V and J ends were trimmed by 0 bases and 7 bases, with 12 bases remaining between them. The length of the CDR3 is 15 residues. CDR3 sequence: CASSLWPRGDGELFF. The CDR3 DNA sequence: TGTGCCAGCAGTTTATGGCCCAGGGGTGACGGGGAGCTGTTTTTT.

The CDR3 region has the DNA TGTGCCAGCAGCCAACCCGGGACAGGGGGATACAATGAGCAGTTCTTC. This encodes CASSQPGTGGYNEQFF. V is TRBV7-3 and J is TRBJ2-1; 11 nucleotides agree with TRBD1. Losses at the gene ends were 5 bases for V and 4 bases for J; bases not matched to a gene: 7. Germline V gives CDR1 SGHTA, CDR2 FQGTGA. The CDR3 runs 16 residues.

V gene TRBV7-9 combines with J gene TRBJ2-3; 11 bases agree with TRBD2. Germline V gives CDR1 SEHNR, CDR2 FQNEAQ (reference sequence). The CDR3 is made up of 16 amino acids. V lost 7 bases, J lost 0 bases, and 6 bases stayed unmatched. The CDR3 coding sequence is TGTGCCAGCACAGTAGCGGGAGGGCCCAGCACAGATACGCAGTATTTT. Translated: CASTVAGGPSTDTQYF.